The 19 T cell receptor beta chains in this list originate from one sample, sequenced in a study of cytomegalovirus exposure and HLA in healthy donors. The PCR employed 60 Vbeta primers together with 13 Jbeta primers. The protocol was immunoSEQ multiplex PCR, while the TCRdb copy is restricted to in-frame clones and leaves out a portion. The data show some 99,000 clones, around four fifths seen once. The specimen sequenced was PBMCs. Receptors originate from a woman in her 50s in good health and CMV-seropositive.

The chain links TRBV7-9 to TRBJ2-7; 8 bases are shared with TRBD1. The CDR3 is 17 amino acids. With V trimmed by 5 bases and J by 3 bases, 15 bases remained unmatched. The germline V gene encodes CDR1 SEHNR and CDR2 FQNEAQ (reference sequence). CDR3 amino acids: CASSPGRVRDRNYEQYF. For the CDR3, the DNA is TGTGCCAGCAGCCCCGGAAGGGTACGGGACAGGAACTACGAGCAGTACTTC.

The CDR3 loop reads CSATSGQETQYF. CDR3 bases: TGCAGCGCGACTAGCGGGCAAGAGACCCAGTACTTC. The V call is TRBV29-1, the J call TRBJ2-5; 10 bases align to TRBD2. CDR1 is SQVTM, CDR2 ANQGSEA, per germline. This CDR3 is built from 12 residues. Germline trimming cut 7 bases from V and 2 bases from J; bases unmatched to any gene: 1.

The CDR3 sequence is CAINRQGANTEAFF. Here the CDR3 DNA reads TGTGCCATCAACAGACAGGGGGCGAACACTGAAGCTTTCTTT. The chain combines TRBV10-3 with TRBJ1-1, with 10 bases fitting TRBD1. CDR1 is ENHRY and CDR2 is SYGVKD in the germline V gene. V lost 7 bases, J lost 1 base, and 3 bases stayed unmatched. This CDR3 has 14 amino acids.

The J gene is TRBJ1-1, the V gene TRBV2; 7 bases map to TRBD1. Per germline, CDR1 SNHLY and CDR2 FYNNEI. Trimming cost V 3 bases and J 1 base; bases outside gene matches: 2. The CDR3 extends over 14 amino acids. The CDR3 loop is CASSEGQRNTEAFF. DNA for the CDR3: TGTGCCAGCAGTGAGGGACAGAGGAACACTGAAGCTTTCTTT. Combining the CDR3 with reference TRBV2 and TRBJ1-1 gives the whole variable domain EPEVTQTPSHQVTQMGQEVILRCVPISNHLYFYWYRQILGQKVEFLVSFYNNEISEKSEIFDDQFSVERPDGSNFTLKIRSTKLEDSAMYFCASSEGQRNTEAFFGQGTRLTVV.

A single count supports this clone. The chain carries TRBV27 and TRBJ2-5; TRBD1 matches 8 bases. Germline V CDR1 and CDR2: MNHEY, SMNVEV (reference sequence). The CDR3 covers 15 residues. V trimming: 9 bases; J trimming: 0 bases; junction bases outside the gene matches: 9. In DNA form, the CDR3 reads TGTGCCAGTCGCAGGGGGCGAATGTACCAAGAGACCCAGTACTTC. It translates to CASRRGRMYQETQYF.

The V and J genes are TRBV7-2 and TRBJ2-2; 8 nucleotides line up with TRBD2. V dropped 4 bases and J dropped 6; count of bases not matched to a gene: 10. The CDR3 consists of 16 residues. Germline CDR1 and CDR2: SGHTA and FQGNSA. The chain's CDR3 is CASSSTPGLGAGELFF. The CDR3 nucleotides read TGTGCCAGCAGCTCAACTCCGGGACTAGGCGCCGGGGAGCTGTTTTTT. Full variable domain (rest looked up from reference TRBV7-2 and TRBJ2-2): GAGVSQSPSNKVTEKGKDVELRCDPISGHTALYWYRQSLGQGLEFLIYFQGNSAPDKSGLPSDRFSAERTGGSVSTLTIQRTQQEDSAVYLCASSSTPGLGAGELFFGEGSRLTVL.

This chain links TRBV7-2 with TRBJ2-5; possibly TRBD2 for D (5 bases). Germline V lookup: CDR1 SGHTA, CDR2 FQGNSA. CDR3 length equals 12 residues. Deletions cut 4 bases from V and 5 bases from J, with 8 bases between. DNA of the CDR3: TGTGCCAGCAGCTATCGCGGGGAGACCCAGTACTTC. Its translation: CASSYRGETQYF.

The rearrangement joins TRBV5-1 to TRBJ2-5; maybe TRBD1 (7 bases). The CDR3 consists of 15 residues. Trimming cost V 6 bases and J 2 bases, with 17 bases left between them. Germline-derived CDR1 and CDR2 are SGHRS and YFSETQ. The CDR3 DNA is TGCGCCAGCACCCGTGGAGGGGGCGGGCAAGAGACCCAGTACTTC. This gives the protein CASTRGGGGQETQYF.

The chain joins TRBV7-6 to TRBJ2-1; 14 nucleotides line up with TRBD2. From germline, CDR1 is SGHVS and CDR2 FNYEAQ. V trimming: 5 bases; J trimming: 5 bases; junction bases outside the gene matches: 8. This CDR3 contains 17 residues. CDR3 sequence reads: CASSRYGTSGGNNEQFF. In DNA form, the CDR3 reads TGTGCCAGCAGCCGATACGGGACTAGCGGGGGAAACAATGAGCAGTTCTTC.

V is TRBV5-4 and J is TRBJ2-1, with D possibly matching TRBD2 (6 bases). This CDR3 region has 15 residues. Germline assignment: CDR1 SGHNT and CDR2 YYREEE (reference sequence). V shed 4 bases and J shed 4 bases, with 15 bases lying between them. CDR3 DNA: TGTGCCAGCAGCCCACAGGCGGGGAAGTACAATGAGCAGTTCTTC. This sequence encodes CASSPQAGKYNEQFF. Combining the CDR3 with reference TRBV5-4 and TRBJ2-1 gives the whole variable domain ETGVTQSPTHLIKTRGQQVTLRCSSQSGHNTVSWYQQALGQGPQFIFQYYREEENGRGNFPPRFSGLQFPNYSSELNVNALELDDSALYLCASSPQAGKYNEQFFGPGTRLTVL.

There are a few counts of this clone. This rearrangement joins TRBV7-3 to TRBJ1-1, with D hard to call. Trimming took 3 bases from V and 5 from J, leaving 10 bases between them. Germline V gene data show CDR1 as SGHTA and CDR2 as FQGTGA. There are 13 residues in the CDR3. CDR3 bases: TGTGCCAGCAGCTTCGACCCCGGGACTGAAGCTTTCTTT. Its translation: CASSFDPGTEAFF.

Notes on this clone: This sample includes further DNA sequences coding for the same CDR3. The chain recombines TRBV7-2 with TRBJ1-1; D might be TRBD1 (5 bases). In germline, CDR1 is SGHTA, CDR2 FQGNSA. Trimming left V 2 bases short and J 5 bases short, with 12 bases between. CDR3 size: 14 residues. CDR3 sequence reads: CASSLRQGGTEAFF. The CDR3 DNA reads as TGTGCCAGCAGCTTACGGCAGGGAGGGACTGAAGCTTTCTTT.

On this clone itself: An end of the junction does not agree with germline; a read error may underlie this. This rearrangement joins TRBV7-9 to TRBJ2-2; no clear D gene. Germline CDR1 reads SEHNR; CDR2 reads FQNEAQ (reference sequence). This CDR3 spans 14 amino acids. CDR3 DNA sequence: TGTTCCAGCAGCTTAAACTCTTACACCGGGGAGCTGTTTTTT. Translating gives CSSSLNSYTGELFF.

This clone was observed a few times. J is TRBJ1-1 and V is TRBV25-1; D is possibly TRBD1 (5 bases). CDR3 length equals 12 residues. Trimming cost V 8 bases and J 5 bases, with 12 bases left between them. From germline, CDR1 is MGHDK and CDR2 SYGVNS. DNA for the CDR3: TGTGCCAGCGAAGACAGACTTACTGAAGCTTTCTTT. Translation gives CASEDRLTEAFF.

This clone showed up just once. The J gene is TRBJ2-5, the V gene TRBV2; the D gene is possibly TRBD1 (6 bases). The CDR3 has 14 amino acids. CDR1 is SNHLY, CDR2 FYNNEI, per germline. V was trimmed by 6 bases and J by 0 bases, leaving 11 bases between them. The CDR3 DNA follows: TGTGCCAGCAGGGGGGACACGTACCAAGAGACCCAGTACTTC. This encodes CASRGDTYQETQYF.

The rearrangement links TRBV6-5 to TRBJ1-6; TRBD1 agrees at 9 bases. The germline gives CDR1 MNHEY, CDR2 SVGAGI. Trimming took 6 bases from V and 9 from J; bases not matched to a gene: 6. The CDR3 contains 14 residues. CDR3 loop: CASRETGGISPLHF. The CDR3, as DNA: TGTGCCAGCAGGGAGACAGGGGGAATTTCACCCCTCCACTTT.

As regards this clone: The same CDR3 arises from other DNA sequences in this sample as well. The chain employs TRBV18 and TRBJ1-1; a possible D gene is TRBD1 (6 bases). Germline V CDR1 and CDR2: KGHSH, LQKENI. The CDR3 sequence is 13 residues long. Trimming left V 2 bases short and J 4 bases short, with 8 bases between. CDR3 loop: CASSPRGGTEAFF. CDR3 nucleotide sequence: TGTGCCAGCTCACCAAGGGGGGGCACTGAAGCTTTCTTT.

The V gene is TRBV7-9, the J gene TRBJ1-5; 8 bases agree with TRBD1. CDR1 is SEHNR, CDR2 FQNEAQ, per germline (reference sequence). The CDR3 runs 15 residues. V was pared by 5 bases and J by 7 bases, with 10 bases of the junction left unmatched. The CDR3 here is CASSQGQGEGQPQHF. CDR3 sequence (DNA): TGTGCCAGCAGCCAAGGACAGGGCGAGGGGCAGCCCCAGCATTTT.

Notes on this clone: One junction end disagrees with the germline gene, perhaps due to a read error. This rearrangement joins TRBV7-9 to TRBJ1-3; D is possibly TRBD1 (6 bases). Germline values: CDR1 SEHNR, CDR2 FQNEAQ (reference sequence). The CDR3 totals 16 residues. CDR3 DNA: TGTTCCAGCAGCTCATTCGACAGGAGCTCTGGAAACACCATATATTTT. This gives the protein CSSSSFDRSSGNTIYF.